Following are 6 T cell receptor beta chains from one sample sequenced in a study of T cells after yellow fever vaccination. TCRdb re-called the 5' RACE reads with MiXCR, one entry per CDR3 protein. Among 250,000 to 350,000 distinct CDR3 sequences, under 9% were seen once, and the ten largest hold around 3.1%. The specimen was CD4+ T cells sorted from PBMCs, collected 5 days after the yellow fever booster vaccination. These TCRs come from a man younger than 30 who received the YFV17D yellow fever vaccine.

The chain recombines TRBV4-1 with TRBJ2-5; possible D gene TRBD2, 6 bases. This CDR3 contains 15 residues. Germline V gene data show CDR1 as MGHRA and CDR2 as YSYEKL. Trimming left V 3 bases short and J 8 bases short, with 19 bases between. The CDR3 region is CASSHPGTHASTQYF. The CDR3 nucleotides are TGCGCCAGCAGCCATCCCGGGACTCACGCTTCAACCCAGTACTTC.

The rearrangement links TRBV5-1 to TRBJ2-6; 12 nucleotides line up with TRBD2. J lost 1 base, V lost 2 bases, and 1 base had no gene match. The CDR3 totals 17 residues. Germline V gene sequence: CDR1 SGHRS, CDR2 YFSETQ. This CDR3 is CASSFGLAGSGANVLTF. The CDR3 DNA sequence: TGCGCCAGCAGCTTCGGACTAGCGGGGTCTGGGGCCAACGTCCTGACTTTC.

This clonotype appeared a few times. This CDR3 reads CSATGRTDTQYF. The DNA of the CDR3 is TGCAGTGCTACGGGCCGCACAGATACGCAGTATTTT. The chain couples TRBV20-1 to TRBJ2-3; D unclear. This CDR3 region has 12 residues. CDR1 DFQATT and CDR2 SNEGSKA come from the germline V gene (reference sequence). Trimming left V 4 bases short and J 1 base short, with 6 bases between.

The chain recombines TRBV11-3 with TRBJ2-2; perhaps TRBD2 as D (7 bases). Germline assignment: CDR1 SGHNT and CDR2 YENEEA. The CDR3 has 18 residues. The ends were cut back, 0 bases at V and 6 bases at J, with 20 bases in the middle. CDR3 in amino acids: CASSLDIGGQGLSGELFF. The CDR3 nucleotides are TGTGCCAGCAGCTTAGATATCGGGGGGCAGGGTCTCTCCGGGGAGCTGTTTTTT.

The rearrangement links TRBV7-3 to TRBJ2-2; D remains ambiguous. V was cut by 6 bases and J by 5 bases, with 13 bases left in between. The CDR3 consists of 14 residues. Germline values: CDR1 SGHTA, CDR2 FQGTGA. The chain's CDR3 is CASSLGLWTGELFF. As DNA, the CDR3 is TGTGCCAGCAGTCTGGGCCTATGGACCGGGGAGCTGTTTTTT.

This clonotype was detected ten times or more. The chain combines TRBV7-9 with TRBJ1-5, with D perhaps matching TRBD1 (5 bases). V lost 1 base to trimming and J lost 1 base, with 11 bases between them. This CDR3 comprises 16 residues. The germline gives CDR1 SEHNR, CDR2 FQNEAQ (reference sequence). CDR3 residues: CASSLGVGPSNQPQHF. The CDR3, as DNA: TGTGCCAGCAGCTTAGGGGTGGGGCCGAGCAATCAGCCCCAGCATTTT. Drawing the rest from reference TRBV7-9 and TRBJ1-5, the complete variable domain is DTGVSQNPRHKITKRGQNVTFRCDPISEHNRLYWYRQTLGQGPEFLTYFQNEAQLEKSRLLSDRFSAERPKGSFSTLEIQRTEQGDSAMYLCASSLGVGPSNQPQHFGDGTRLSIL.